These 17 T cell receptor beta chains share one sample of origin, sequenced in a study of blood T cell repertoires in COVID-19. Method: immunoSEQ multiplex PCR; TCRdb's copy keeps in-frame clones and lacks some. Of a few hundred thousand clones in the sample, around 86% are singletons; the top ten hold 1%. Sequences were obtained from peripheral blood. These receptors were taken from a man aged 45-60 years with active or convalescent COVID-19.

The chain is built from TRBV6-5 and TRBJ2-2; D is ambiguous. The V end lost 4 bases, the J end lost 0 bases, and 3 bases lay between the germline ends. This CDR3 contains 13 residues. CDR1 and CDR2 from the germline V gene are MNHEY and SVGAGI. CDR3 region: CASSLANTGELFF. The CDR3 DNA sequence: TGTGCCAGCAGTTTAGCGAACACCGGGGAGCTGTTTTTT.

The chain joins TRBV24-1 to TRBJ2-1, with 9 bases that match TRBD1. V shed 0 bases, J shed 12 bases, and the junction held 17 bases outside the gene matches. Germline values: CDR1 KGHDR, CDR2 SFDVKD. This CDR3 has 18 residues. The CDR3 loop reads CATSDLQDGTGFLGGQFF. Here the CDR3 DNA reads TGTGCCACCAGTGATTTGCAGGATGGGACAGGGTTCCTTGGGGGGCAGTTCTTC.

V gene TRBV19 combines with J gene TRBJ1-1, with 7 bases that match TRBD1. The CDR3 contains 16 residues. The germline V gene has CDR1 LNHDA and CDR2 SQIVND (reference sequence). V trimming: 4 bases; J trimming: 0 bases; junction bases outside the gene matches: 8. Written as DNA, the CDR3 is TGTGCCAGTAGTAAATCGACAGGGATATTGAACACTGAAGCTTTCTTT. Translation: CASSKSTGILNTEAFF.

The rearrangement uses TRBV27 and TRBJ1-2; TRBD1 might be the D (5 bases). There are 14 residues in the CDR3. Germline CDR1 and CDR2: MNHEY and SMNVEV (reference sequence). The germline V and J ends were trimmed by 5 bases and 10 bases, with 20 bases remaining between them. The CDR3 protein is CASSPDITTMAYTF. DNA of the CDR3: TGTGCCAGCAGTCCGGACATAACAACTATGGCCTACACCTTC.

This chain connects TRBV6-5 to TRBJ1-5, with 10 bases lining up with TRBD1. Germline assignment: CDR1 MNHEY and CDR2 SVGAGI. The CDR3 covers 15 residues. Trimming cost V 4 bases and J 5 bases; bases outside gene matches: 5. Written as DNA, the CDR3 is TGTGCCAGCAGTTCCGTCGGGACAGGGGATCAGCCCCAGCATTTT. Its protein is CASSSVGTGDQPQHF.

The chain has TRBV6-1 and TRBJ1-4; no clear D gene. Germline CDR1 and CDR2: MNHNS and SASEGT. This CDR3 is built from 14 residues. The germline V and J ends were trimmed by 3 bases and 4 bases, with 9 bases remaining between them. The CDR3 here is CASSDRGYNEKLFF. The CDR3 bases are TGTGCCAGCAGTGACAGAGGGTATAATGAAAAACTGTTTTTT.

The J gene is TRBJ1-2, the V gene TRBV5-1; D might be TRBD1 (6 bases). The germline gives CDR1 SGHRS, CDR2 YFSETQ. CDR3 length: 14 amino acids. Trimming stripped 1 base from V and 8 bases from J, with 15 bases between. CDR3 DNA sequence: TGCGCCAGCAGCTTGAATGTTCAGGGGAGCGGCTACACCTTC. The encoded protein is CASSLNVQGSGYTF.

The V call is TRBV6-6, the J call TRBJ1-5; tentative D call: TRBD1 (6 bases). Germline values: CDR1 MNHNY, CDR2 SVGAGI (reference sequence). The CDR3 extends over 16 amino acids. V lost 7 bases and J lost 3, with 19 bases in between. CDR3 nucleotide sequence: TGTGCCAGCACCAGACGGTCAGGGGCGGTCAATCAGCCCCAGCATTTT. Amino acid sequence: CASTRRSGAVNQPQHF.

This clone was recorded only once. CDR3 sequence (DNA): TGTGCCAGCAGCCCCGACAGTAATCAGCCCCAGCATTTT. Translating gives CASSPDSNQPQHF. J is TRBJ1-5 and V is TRBV12-3 or TRBV12-4, with TRBD1 as a possible D gene (5 bases). V gave up 6 bases and J gave up 4 bases, with 10 bases separating them. CDR3 length equals 13 residues.

The chain carries TRBV2 and TRBJ2-1; 7 nucleotides align to TRBD1. Germline CDR1 and CDR2: SNHLY and FYNNEI. Unmatched junction bases numbered 9, after V lost 5 bases and J lost 5 bases. This CDR3 contains 15 residues. Here the CDR3 reads CASSLQGRRNNEQFF. CDR3 coding DNA: TGTGCCAGCAGTTTACAGGGGCGCCGAAACAATGAGCAGTTCTTC.

V gene TRBV28 combines with J gene TRBJ1-5, with 9 bases aligning to TRBD1. CDR3 length: 15 residues. Germline V gene data show CDR1 as MDHEN and CDR2 as SYDVKM. J lost 4 bases, V lost 6 bases, and 7 bases had no gene match. The CDR3 here is CASSRGQGYNQPQHF. The CDR3 DNA sequence: TGTGCCAGCAGCCGGGGACAGGGATATAATCAGCCCCAGCATTTT. The whole variable domain, filled in from reference TRBV28 and TRBJ1-5, reads DVKVTQSSRYLVKRTGEKVFLECVQDMDHENMFWYRQDPGLGLRLIYFSYDVKMKEKGDIPEGYSVSREKKERFSLILESASTNQTSMYLCASSRGQGYNQPQHFGDGTRLSIL.

The V call is TRBV5-1, the J call TRBJ1-2, with no clear D. Germline V gives CDR1 SGHRS, CDR2 YFSETQ. The CDR3 runs to 13 residues. V dropped 4 bases and J dropped 4 bases, with 11 bases sitting between them. CDR3 sequence (DNA): TGCGCCAGCAGCCTGGAGGCGGGCTATGGCTACACCTTC. It translates to CASSLEAGYGYTF. The entire variable domain, with the rest obtained from reference TRBV5-1 and TRBJ1-2, is as follows: KAGVTQTPRYLIKTRGQQVTLSCSPISGHRSVSWYQQTPGQGLQFLFEYFSETQRNKGNFPGRFSGRQFSNSRSEMNVSTLELGDSALYLCASSLEAGYGYTFGSGTRLTVV.

The rearrangement links TRBV6-4 to TRBJ1-2, with D tentatively TRBD1 (5 bases). V shed 8 bases and J shed 0 bases, with 16 bases lying between them. This CDR3 is built from 15 residues. Germline values: CDR1 MRHNA, CDR2 SNTAGT. The CDR3 is CASAVQAGANYGYTF. CDR3 in DNA: TGTGCCAGCGCCGTGCAGGCGGGGGCTAACTATGGCTACACCTTC.

The rearrangement joins TRBV2 to TRBJ1-4; TRBD1 might be the D (5 bases). With 4 bases removed from V and 8 bases from J, the gap between germline ends came to 14 bases. The CDR3 is 14 residues long. CDR1 is SNHLY, CDR2 FYNNEI, per germline. DNA for the CDR3: TGTGCCAGCAGTGTCCCCCAGGGCCAGGAAAAACTGTTTTTT. Amino acid sequence: CASSVPQGQEKLFF.

The chain is built from TRBV5-1 and TRBJ2-3; 7 bases line up with TRBD1. Germline loops: CDR1 SGHRS, CDR2 YFSETQ. The V and J ends lost 7 bases and 0 bases, in that order; junction bases with no gene match: 11. The CDR3 extends over 16 amino acids. The CDR3 sequence: CASGEPGQYSTDTQYF. The CDR3 DNA reads as TGCGCCAGCGGGGAACCGGGACAGTATAGCACAGATACGCAGTATTTT.

J is TRBJ2-7 and V is TRBV11-2, with 8 bases that match TRBD1. J lost 2 bases, V lost 3 bases, and 6 bases had no gene match. Germline V gene sequence: CDR1 SGHAT, CDR2 FQNNGV. The CDR3 loop spans 15 amino acids. CDR3 bases: TGTGCCAGCAGCTTTGGACAGGGATTGACCTACGAGCAGTACTTC. Translating gives CASSFGQGLTYEQYF.

This rearrangement joins TRBV28 to TRBJ2-1, with TRBD2 identical over 8 bases. Germline values: CDR1 MDHEN, CDR2 SYDVKM. V was clipped by 11 bases and J by 4 bases; unmatched bases: 10. The CDR3 runs 14 residues. CDR3 amino acids: CAGRREEMYNEQFF. CDR3 nucleotide sequence: TGTGCCGGACGGCGGGAGGAAATGTACAATGAGCAGTTCTTC.